Below, 10 T cell receptor beta chains from the same sample are listed, as sequenced in a study of shared clonotypes between healthy human individuals. Assay: immunoSEQ multiplex PCR; the TCRdb copy retains only in-frame clones and omits some. The top ten hold less than 0.065% of the sample, which has hundreds of thousands of clones, less than 98% seen once. The specimen was naive CD4+ T cells sorted from blood. The subset is: CD45RA+ positively selected. These receptors all come from a young woman in good health.

The chain combines TRBV18 with TRBJ2-3; D possibly corresponds to TRBD1 (6 bases). Germline CDR1 reads KGHSH; CDR2 reads LQKENI. The V end was cut by 6 bases, the J end by 1 base, with 14 bases between. The CDR3 covers 15 residues. DNA of the CDR3: TGTGCCAGCTCGTACAGGGAAGGTGGCACAGATACGCAGTATTTT. It translates to CASSYREGGTDTQYF.

The chain links TRBV5-6 to TRBJ2-3, with 7 nucleotides matching TRBD2. The CDR3 has 15 amino acids. Germline CDR1 reads SGHDT; CDR2 reads YYEEEE. V was clipped by 5 bases and J by 6 bases; unmatched bases: 12. CDR3 DNA sequence: TGTGCCAGCAGACCTAGGGACTATTTTTCGGATACGCAGTATTTT. Protein sequence: CASRPRDYFSDTQYF.

This clone was seen only a few times. V is TRBV21-1 and J is TRBJ1-5. TRBV21-1 is a known pseudogene. This CDR3 comprises 14 residues. The CDR3 region is CASSQKGRVQPQHF. CDR3 DNA: TGTGCCAGCAGCCAAAAAGGCCGGGTGCAGCCCCAGCATTTT.

As DNA, the CDR3 is TGTGCCAGCAGTCCCTCGGGGGGAGCGGGAGTAGATACGCAGTATTTT. Its protein product is CASSPSGGAGVDTQYF. This chain connects TRBV27 to TRBJ2-3; 8 positions agree with TRBD2. Losses at the gene ends were 5 bases for V and 5 bases for J; bases not matched to a gene: 12. The CDR3 runs to 16 residues. Per germline, CDR1 MNHEY and CDR2 SMNVEV (reference sequence).

V gene TRBV28 combines with J gene TRBJ2-1, with D perhaps matching TRBD2 (6 bases). Looked up from germline, CDR1 is MDHEN and CDR2 is SYDVKM. The CDR3 contains 12 residues. Trimming took 8 bases from V and 8 from J, leaving 13 bases between them. CDR3 in DNA: TGTGCCAGCGAGACCCGGAGGGATGAGCAGTTCTTC. It is translated as CASETRRDEQFF.

The CDR3 loop reads CASSQEQVYYNEQFF. The DNA for the CDR3 is TGCGCCAGCAGCCAAGAACAAGTTTATTACAATGAGCAGTTCTTC. The chain is built from TRBV4-1 and TRBJ2-1; D unclear. V gave up 0 bases and J gave up 4 bases, with 10 bases separating them. Per the germline V gene, CDR1 is MGHRA and CDR2 is YSYEKL. The CDR3 is 15 amino acids.

The V call is TRBV30, the J call TRBJ1-5; D unresolved. The CDR3 has 13 residues. Germline CDR1 and CDR2: GTSNPN and SVGIG (reference sequence). V dropped 3 bases and J dropped 4 bases, with 10 bases sitting between them. The CDR3 region is CAWSRVGNQPQHF. CDR3 bases: TGTGCCTGGAGCCGGGTTGGGAATCAGCCCCAGCATTTT.

V and J are TRBV28 and TRBJ1-4; 8 positions agree with TRBD1. There are 16 residues in the CDR3. Germline V gene data show CDR1 as MDHEN and CDR2 as SYDVKM. V lost 6 bases and J lost 3; bases outside the gene matches: 9. In nucleotides, the CDR3 is TGTGCCAGCAGAACTCCCACAGGGGGTGCTAATGAAAAACTGTTTTTT. It encodes CASRTPTGGANEKLFF.

The chain joins TRBV4-2 to TRBJ2-5; 13 bases are shared with TRBD2. The CDR3 runs 18 residues. Germline-derived CDR1 and CDR2 are LGHNA and YNFKEQ. V trimming: 4 bases; J trimming: 2 bases; junction bases outside the gene matches: 10. The CDR3 loop is CASSRTSGSGTGQETQYF. CDR3 DNA sequence: TGTGCCAGCAGCCGGACTAGCGGGAGTGGGACGGGTCAAGAGACCCAGTACTTC.

The chain has TRBV28 and TRBJ1-3, with TRBD1 identical over 7 bases. The CDR3 extends over 12 amino acids. V trimming: 6 bases; J trimming: 14 bases; junction bases outside the gene matches: 10. The germline V gene has CDR1 MDHEN and CDR2 SYDVKM. DNA of the CDR3: TGTGCCAGCAGAACGCCCGACAGGGATCTATATTTT. Translating it yields CASRTPDRDLYF.